The 9 T cell receptor beta chains reported below all come from one sample, sequenced in a study of vaccination and CD4 T cells after COVID-19. These receptors have no known antigen. The time point denotes: late sampling 161 to 241 days after vaccination in a few convalescent patients. The treatment: approximately nine-day PBMC culture with coronavirus spike peptide pools or control peptides (ViraFEST assay). Scientists ran DNA taken from cultured CD4+ T cells through the Oncomine TCR Beta short-read assay for sequencing. Each CDR3 protein gets one entry after TCRdb re-called the PCR reads with MiXCR. This table has more than 20,000 distinct CDR3 sequences, roughly 44% appearing once. The sequences come from CD4+ T cells from blood, cultured in vitro, collected about 7 months after SARS-CoV-2 vaccination. These receptors were taken from a human donor who had recovered from COVID-19.

The chain couples TRBV7-3 to TRBJ1-1; the D gene is possibly TRBD1 (5 bases). The CDR3 length is 15 residues. The V end lost 1 base, the J end lost 1 base, and 10 bases lay between the germline ends. Looked up from germline, CDR1 is SGHTA and CDR2 is FQGTGA. DNA of the CDR3: TGTGCCAGCAGCTTAATGGGGGGGAAGAACACTGAAGCTTTCTTT. It is translated as CASSLMGGKNTEAFF.

The V and J genes are TRBV7-2 and TRBJ1-5; D perhaps matches TRBD1 (5 bases). The CDR3 loop spans 13 amino acids. Germline V CDR1 and CDR2: SGHTA, FQGNSA. Trimming left V 5 bases short and J 6 bases short, with 11 bases between. The CDR3 spells CASSRDSGQPQHF. CDR3 nucleotide sequence: TGTGCCAGCAGCCGAGACAGCGGTCAGCCCCAGCATTTT. The full variable domain, with the rest looked up from reference TRBV7-2 and TRBJ1-5, is GAGVSQSPSNKVTEKGKDVELRCDPISGHTALYWYRQSLGQGLEFLIYFQGNSAPDKSGLPSDRFSAERTGGSVSTLTIQRTQQEDSAVYLCASSRDSGQPQHFGDGTRLSIL.

This clonotype has more than one count but fewer than ten. This chain links TRBV28 with TRBJ1-2; maybe TRBD1 (5 bases). The germline CDR1 and CDR2 sequences are MDHEN and SYDVKM. Between the trimmed V and J ends, which lost 6 bases and 8 bases, there was a span of 19 bases. The CDR3 spans 14 residues. CDR3 amino acids: CASSHPGGVEGYTF. As DNA, the CDR3 is TGTGCCAGCAGCCATCCTGGGGGGGTTGAAGGCTACACCTTC.

The table lists this clonotype with a few counts. The chain couples TRBV28 to TRBJ1-1; D is unresolved. Germline V gene lookup returns CDR1 MDHEN and CDR2 SYDVKM. V lost 6 bases and J 3 bases, leaving 17 bases between the germline ends. This CDR3 is built from 15 residues. In DNA, the CDR3 is TGTGCCAGCAGGGCGGCCGGTCCCAAGGACACTGAAGCTTTCTTT. Residues: CASRAAGPKDTEAFF.

This clonotype was seen more than once but under ten times. V is TRBV10-3 and J is TRBJ1-5; no definite D call. V gave up 4 bases and J gave up 1 base, with 5 bases separating them. Looked up from germline, CDR1 is ENHRY and CDR2 is SYGVKD. This CDR3 has 13 residues. The CDR3 nucleotides read TGTGCCATCAGTGCGACCAGCAATCAGCCCCAGCATTTT. As protein: CAISATSNQPQHF.

This clonotype was detected a few times. The chain combines TRBV20-1 with TRBJ2-6; no clear D. This CDR3 region has 14 residues. The V gene's germline CDR1 is DFQATT and CDR2 SNEGSKA (reference sequence). Trimming took off 7 bases at V and 0 bases at J, with 10 bases between the two ends. Written as DNA, the CDR3 is TGCAGTGTCAGACCGGGCTCTGGGGCCAACGTCCTGACTTTC. Translating gives CSVRPGSGANVLTF.

J is TRBJ2-1 and V is TRBV4-3, with 8 bases aligning to TRBD1. Germline assignment: CDR1 LGHNA and CDR2 YSLEER. V lost 0 bases, J lost 8 bases, and 9 bases stayed unmatched. This CDR3 has 16 amino acids. This CDR3 reads CASSQDVGQGPYEQFF. The CDR3 nucleotides are TGCGCCAGCAGCCAAGACGTCGGACAGGGTCCCTATGAGCAGTTCTTC.

This clonotype has just a few counts. This chain uses TRBV7-2 with TRBJ2-3, with D possibly matching TRBD2 (6 bases). Germline V lookup: CDR1 SGHTA, CDR2 FQGNSA. Trimming took off 3 bases at V and 6 bases at J, with 19 bases between the two ends. The CDR3 runs to 16 residues. CDR3 sequence: CASSLLFSRGSDTQYF. CDR3 coding DNA: TGTGCCAGCAGCTTGTTGTTTAGTCGGGGGTCGGATACGCAGTATTTT.

This clonotype was picked up one time. This chain connects TRBV2 to TRBJ2-3; D may match TRBD1 or TRBD2 (6 bases each). Trimming pared 11 bases from V and 6 bases from J, leaving 21 bases between. Germline assignment: CDR1 SNHLY and CDR2 FYNNEI. The CDR3 covers 14 residues. This CDR3 is CAVRMGGRLDTQYF. DNA for the CDR3: TGTGCCGTCCGGATGGGGGGCAGGTTGGATACGCAGTATTTT.